The source of this TCR beta chain is a study of glioma-infiltrating T cells after dendritic cell vaccination. General study results and limits: Higher pretreatment TIL content predicted longer progression-free time and survival.

Clones were read by immunoSEQ multiplex PCR, and TCRdb kept only the in-frame ones, dropping some. The sample includes 80,000 to 100,000 clones, around 80% of them seen just once. Germline assignment: CDR1 SGHNT and CDR2 YENEEA. This CDR3 is 14 amino acids long. V shed 8 bases and J 7 bases; nucleotides not matched to a gene: 11. Time point here: after dendritic cell vaccination, including at tumor progression/relapse. For this clone: Its antigen remains unidentified.

The sequencing here drew on blood, taken after dendritic cell vaccination. The receptor comes from a human donor with glioblastoma. This rearrangement joins TRBV11-3 to TRBJ1-5; 7 nucleotides line up with TRBD1. Here the CDR3 DNA reads TGTGCCAGCTGGGACCAGGGGGAAGGGCAGCCCCAGCATTTT. Its translation: CASWDQGEGQPQHF.